Below are 30 T cell receptor beta chains sequenced from a single sample in a study of identical twins. TCRdb processed the 5' RACE reads anew with MiXCR; each CDR3 protein has one entry. The sample holds about 470,000 distinct CDR3 sequences, around 24% seen once. The same specimen was also included in a second study, on T cells expressing NK-cell markers.

The source material was CD4+ T cells sorted from blood. Receptor source: a woman aged 18-30 years in good health.

The J gene is TRBJ2-5, the V gene TRBV29-1; possibly TRBD2 for D (7 bases). This CDR3 has 14 residues. Looked up from germline, CDR1 is SQVTM and CDR2 is ANQGSEA. With 2 bases removed from V and 0 bases from J, the gap between germline ends came to 10 bases. CDR3 sequence (DNA): TGCAGCGTTGAAAGCGGGACACACCAAGAGACCCAGTACTTC. The encoded protein is CSVESGTHQETQYF. Using reference TRBV29-1 and TRBJ2-5 for the parts outside the CDR3, the full variable domain is SAVISQKPSRDICQRGTSLTIQCQVDSQVTMMFWYRQQPGQSLTLIATANQGSEATYESGFVIDKFPISRPNLTFSTLTVSNMSPEDSSIYLCSVESGTHQETQYFGPGTRLLVL.

In the case of this clonotype: The junction differs from germline at one of its ends, possibly a read error. The CDR3 DNA sequence: TGTGCCAGCAGGTTGGGCGGGGGTCCCAGGAACACCGGGGAGCTGTTTTTT. Translation: CASRLGGGPRNTGELFF. The J gene is TRBJ2-2, the V gene TRBV5-4, with 7 bases fitting TRBD2. The CDR3 contains 17 residues. In germline, CDR1 is SGHNT, CDR2 YYREEE (reference sequence).

The table lists this clonotype with a few counts. The V gene is TRBV3-1, the J gene TRBJ2-3; the D gene could be TRBD1 or TRBD2 (5 bases each). With 6 bases removed from V and 2 bases from J, the gap between germline ends came to 9 bases. The length of the CDR3 is 13 residues. Germline loops: CDR1 LGHDT, CDR2 YNNKEL (reference sequence). CDR3 loop: CASSGTFTDTQYF. The CDR3, as DNA: TGTGCCAGCAGTGGGACCTTCACAGATACGCAGTATTTT.

This clonotype was counted a few times. V usage is TRBV28 and J usage is TRBJ1-2, with TRBD1 identical over 8 bases. This CDR3 has 12 residues. Germline assignment: CDR1 MDHEN and CDR2 SYDVKM. The V segment lost 11 bases and the J segment 5 bases; nucleotides outside the gene matches: 7. CDR3 residues: CAHRGKGYGYTF. CDR3 nucleotide sequence: TGTGCCCACAGGGGGAAGGGATATGGCTACACCTTC.

In its sample, this clonotype was seen a few times. J is TRBJ2-6 and V is TRBV19; no definite D call. V was trimmed by 10 bases and J by 1 base, leaving 8 bases between them. Germline V CDR1 and CDR2: LNHDA, SQIVND (reference sequence). The CDR3 loop spans 13 amino acids. This chain's CDR3 is CATTDSGANVLTF. Here the CDR3 DNA reads TGTGCCACCACAGATTCTGGGGCCAACGTCCTGACTTTC.

V usage is TRBV5-1 and J usage is TRBJ2-3; D is undetermined. The V end was cut by 0 bases, the J end by 2 bases, with 7 bases between. The CDR3 contains 14 residues. The V gene's germline CDR1 is SGHRS and CDR2 YFSETQ. CDR3 nucleotide sequence: TGCGCCAGCAGCTTGGGAGGTCACACAGATACGCAGTATTTT. Protein product: CASSLGGHTDTQYF.

The DNA of the CDR3 is TGTGCCAGCAGCTTAGCCCAGAGCGGGACTAGCGGGAGGAGGAACGAGCAGTACTTC. Translating it yields CASSLAQSGTSGRRNEQYF. V is TRBV7-2 and J is TRBJ2-7; 15 positions match TRBD2. Per the germline V gene, CDR1 is SGHTA and CDR2 is FQGNSA. The trim removed 0 bases at V and 5 bases at J, leaving 11 bases unmatched. CDR3 length: 19 amino acids.

The CDR3: CSSDTGSGLNEQFF. In DNA, the CDR3 is TGCAGTTCCGATACGGGCTCAGGCCTCAATGAGCAGTTCTTC. The J gene is TRBJ2-1, the V gene TRBV20-1, with D uncertain. V was trimmed by 8 bases and J by 6 bases, leaving 20 bases between them. Germline loops: CDR1 DFQATT, CDR2 SNEGSKA (reference sequence). The CDR3 totals 14 residues.

As DNA, the CDR3 is TGTGCCAGCTCACCACTTGGTTCCGGGGGTCCTAGGAGGAACACTGAAGCTTTCTTT. It is translated as CASSPLGSGGPRRNTEAFF. The chain has TRBV18 and TRBJ1-1, with D possibly TRBD1 on 5 matching bases. The CDR3 runs to 19 residues. CDR1 is KGHSH, CDR2 LQKENI, per germline. V was trimmed by 1 base and J by 1 base, leaving 22 bases between them.

The rearrangement joins TRBV6-1 to TRBJ2-1, with a weak D call TRBD1 (6 bases). The CDR3 loop spans 16 amino acids. Deletions cut 5 bases from V and 2 bases from J, with 16 bases between. CDR1 and CDR2 (germline): MNHNS, SASEGT. CDR3 bases: TGTGCCAGCAGTCTGCGAGACAGGCTGCCCTACAATGAGCAGTTCTTC. Its translation: CASSLRDRLPYNEQFF.

The J gene is TRBJ1-1, the V gene TRBV5-5, with D unclear. V was trimmed by 2 bases and J by 6 bases, leaving 11 bases between them. Germline CDR1 and CDR2: SGHKS and YYEKEE (reference sequence). The CDR3 is made up of 13 amino acids. The DNA of the CDR3 is TGTGCCAGCAGCTTTTCTCGTCGCGCTGAAGCTTTCTTT. Its translation: CASSFSRRAEAFF.

The chain is built from TRBV6-1 and TRBJ2-2; weak D call: TRBD2 (6 bases). Trimming took off 6 bases at V and 1 base at J, with 9 bases between the two ends. The CDR3 loop spans 14 amino acids. Germline loops: CDR1 MNHNS, CDR2 SASEGT. CDR3: CASRSGRNTGELFF. In nucleotides, the CDR3 is TGTGCCAGCAGGTCCGGGAGGAACACCGGGGAGCTGTTTTTT.

The chain recombines TRBV12-3 or TRBV12-4 with TRBJ1-5; weak D call: TRBD1 (6 bases). The CDR3 has 16 amino acids. Trimming pared 3 bases from V and 3 bases from J, leaving 15 bases between. Here the CDR3 reads CASSFSWDTFNQPQHF. The CDR3 bases are TGTGCCAGCAGTTTTTCTTGGGACACCTTCAATCAGCCCCAGCATTTT.

The chain employs TRBV7-2 and TRBJ2-7; maybe TRBD2 (5 bases). Germline values: CDR1 SGHTA, CDR2 FQGNSA. This CDR3 region has 15 residues. Trimming left V 1 base short and J 4 bases short, with 14 bases between. This CDR3 reads CASSLVAGDPYEQYF. The CDR3, as DNA: TGTGCCAGCAGCTTAGTTGCGGGTGACCCATACGAGCAGTACTTC.

V usage is TRBV5-6 and J usage is TRBJ2-2; no definite D call. The CDR3 length is 14 residues. Germline CDR1 and CDR2: SGHDT and YYEEEE. V was cut by 1 base and J by 5 bases, with 9 bases left in between. The CDR3 sequence is CASSLFAATGELFF. As DNA, the CDR3 is TGTGCCAGCAGCTTGTTTGCCGCAACCGGGGAGCTGTTTTTT.

The chain is built from TRBV7-9 and TRBJ2-7, with 7 bases matching TRBD1. The CDR3 has 14 amino acids. Germline CDR1 is SEHNR and CDR2 is FQNEAQ (reference sequence). The V segment lost 7 bases and the J segment 0 bases; nucleotides outside the gene matches: 6. CDR3 in DNA: TGTGCCAGCACCAAAACAGGGGTCTCCTACGAGCAGTACTTC. This translates into CASTKTGVSYEQYF.

This clonotype turned up a few times. J is TRBJ1-2 and V is TRBV5-1; no clear D. Looked up from germline, CDR1 is SGHRS and CDR2 is YFSETQ. Trimming removed 5 bases from V and 7 bases from J, with 21 bases in between. This CDR3 comprises 15 residues. DNA of the CDR3: TGCGCCAGCAGTCAAGCGTCGCCCCCAGGTCGTGGCTACACCTTC. Protein: CASSQASPPGRGYTF. Filled out from reference TRBV5-1 and TRBJ1-2, the complete variable domain reads KAGVTQTPRYLIKTRGQQVTLSCSPISGHRSVSWYQQTPGQGLQFLFEYFSETQRNKGNFPGRFSGRQFSNSRSEMNVSTLELGDSALYLCASSQASPPGRGYTFGSGTRLTVV.

The V call is TRBV30, the J call TRBJ2-3; the D gene is possibly TRBD2 (6 bases). The CDR3 has 12 residues. Germline assignment: CDR1 GTSNPN and CDR2 SVGIG (reference sequence). With 1 base removed from V and 7 bases from J, the gap between germline ends came to 9 bases. CDR3 bases: TGTGCCTGGAGTGAGGCGGGGCATACGCAGTATTTT. It codes for CAWSEAGHTQYF.

The chain couples TRBV20-1 to TRBJ1-1; no reliable D call. The CDR3 is 14 amino acids. V was clipped by 6 bases and J by 1 base, with 15 bases between them. The germline gives CDR1 DFQATT, CDR2 SNEGSKA (reference sequence). CDR3: CSAIPALRNTEAFF. The CDR3 nucleotides read TGCAGTGCCATTCCGGCCTTAAGGAACACTGAAGCTTTCTTT.

This clonotype was seen only a few times. The V gene is TRBV6-1, the J gene TRBJ1-3; D is ambiguous. V was trimmed by 10 bases and J by 0 bases, leaving 13 bases between them. Germline CDR1 reads MNHNS; CDR2 reads SASEGT. The CDR3 is made up of 14 amino acids. The CDR3 protein is CATFGEDSGNTIYF. The CDR3 nucleotides are TGTGCCACCTTCGGCGAAGACTCTGGAAACACCATATATTTT.

The chain joins TRBV12-3 or TRBV12-4 to TRBJ2-1; D may be TRBD1 or TRBD2 (5 bases each). The CDR3 extends over 17 amino acids. Trimming removed 3 bases at V and 4 bases at J, with 19 bases between. CDR3 sequence reads: CASSLGRLMGTYNEQFF. CDR3 coding DNA: TGTGCCAGCAGTTTGGGTCGATTGATGGGGACGTACAATGAGCAGTTCTTC.

The chain uses TRBV6-1 and TRBJ1-1; 8 bases line up with TRBD1. Germline V lookup: CDR1 MNHNS, CDR2 SASEGT. This CDR3 spans 14 amino acids. The V gene end was trimmed by 5 bases and the J gene end by 4 bases; junction bases not matched to a gene: 6. The CDR3: CASSQGQVLTEAFF. Here the CDR3 DNA reads TGTGCCAGCAGTCAGGGACAGGTACTCACTGAAGCTTTCTTT.

Comments on this clonotype: One junction end disagrees with the germline gene, perhaps due to a read error. This rearrangement joins TRBV5-5 to TRBJ2-2; TRBD1 matches 8 bases. CDR3 length equals 16 residues. In germline, CDR1 is SGHKS, CDR2 YYEKEE (reference sequence). The CDR3 bases are TGCGCCAGCAGCTTGTTTTTGGACAGGGTCACCGGGGAGCTGTTTTTT. As protein: CASSLFLDRVTGELFF.

This clonotype appeared a few times. V gene TRBV2 combines with J gene TRBJ1-6; 7 nucleotides line up with TRBD1. Trimming took 7 bases from V and 4 from J; bases not matched to a gene: 7. The CDR3 length is 15 residues. Germline V gene lookup returns CDR1 SNHLY and CDR2 FYNNEI. The CDR3 bases are TGTGCCAGCAAAGACAGGGATGGGTATAATTCACCCCTCCACTTT. Translating it yields CASKDRDGYNSPLHF.

This clonotype has only a few counts. The chain couples TRBV7-2 to TRBJ2-3, with 13 bases aligning to TRBD2. After removal of 4 bases from V and 6 bases from J, the junction contained 7 bases not matched to a gene. CDR1 is SGHTA, CDR2 FQGNSA, per germline. The CDR3 has 16 residues. CDR3 amino acids: CASSSWTSGSGDTQYF. The CDR3 bases are TGTGCCAGCAGCTCCTGGACTAGCGGGAGCGGGGATACGCAGTATTTT. Full variable domain (remainder filled in from reference TRBV7-2 and TRBJ2-3): GAGVSQSPSNKVTEKGKDVELRCDPISGHTALYWYRQSLGQGLEFLIYFQGNSAPDKSGLPSDRFSAERTGGSVSTLTIQRTQQEDSAVYLCASSSWTSGSGDTQYFGPGTRLTVL.

This sequence joins TRBV9 and TRBJ1-6; TRBD1 matches 8 bases. Trimming removed 0 bases from V and 11 bases from J; junction bases left unmatched: 7. The CDR3 runs 15 residues. In germline, CDR1 is SGDLS, CDR2 YYNGEE. CDR3 nucleotides: TGTGCCAGCAGCGTAGAAGGACAGGGCAATACACCCCTCCACTTT. Translated: CASSVEGQGNTPLHF.

The genes are TRBV10-3 and TRBJ2-7, with D perhaps matching TRBD2 (7 bases). Trimming took off 3 bases at V and 2 bases at J, with 17 bases between the two ends. The CDR3 spans 16 residues. Looked up from germline, CDR1 is ENHRY and CDR2 is SYGVKD. CDR3 region: CAISDPRAGATYEQYF. The CDR3, as DNA: TGTGCCATCAGTGACCCCCGCGCGGGGGCCACCTACGAGCAGTACTTC.

In regard to this clonotype: Germline and junction disagree at one end, which may indicate a read error. V is TRBV2 and J is TRBJ2-2; D gene uncertain. The CDR3 is 14 amino acids. Germline V CDR1 and CDR2: SNHLY, FYNNEI. Here the CDR3 DNA reads TGTGACAGCAGTGAATCGAGGAACACCGGGGAGCTGTTTTTT. Protein sequence: CDSSESRNTGELFF.

The table lists this clonotype with a few counts. The CDR3 nucleotides read TGTGCCATCGGCAGGGAAACTGGGGCCAACGTCCTGACTTTC. It translates to CAIGRETGANVLTF. The chain is built from TRBV10-3 and TRBJ2-6; possibly TRBD1 for D (5 bases). Germline lookup yields CDR1 ENHRY and CDR2 SYGVKD. Trimming took 8 bases from V and 2 from J, leaving 10 bases between them. The CDR3 is 14 amino acids.

This clonotype was observed a handful of times. The J gene is TRBJ2-7, the V gene TRBV12-3 or TRBV12-4; 11 bases align to TRBD2. J gave up 2 bases and V 5 bases, and 5 bases lay outside the gene matches. The length of the CDR3 is 15 residues. The CDR3 DNA is TGTGCCAGCAGTCCGGGACTAGCGGAGGCCTACGAGCAGTACTTC. It translates to CASSPGLAEAYEQYF.